This TCR beta chain is drawn from a study of blood T cell repertoires in COVID-19 (dated by TCRdb to about 2020). Some background on the complete study: The collaborator samples originated in the United States, Italy and Spain and spanned the acute and convalescent phases of COVID-19. The prospective study material was composed of cDNA or gDNA derived from T cells, B-cell-depleted T cells, or PBMCs. The dataset comprised deeply sampled blood TCRbeta repertoires from subjects exposed to, actively infected with, or recovered from COVID-19. The repertoires were made available in a free public database intended to serve as a resource for research on the immune response to SARS-CoV-2. Samples were obtained from the ongoing ImmuneRACE study (first 160 participants) and from 1,254 subjects provided by 6 global collaborators. Sample metadata almost always included a de-identified subject ID, COVID-19 status, age in years and sex. Where HLA class I and class II types were available, the types were taken from metadata supplied by the sample provider, not from assay-based typing. Summary of the overall study and its limitations: How much clinical and demographic metadata was included differed by source and by participant, and the metadata was provided uncurated.

The CDR3 has 13 amino acids, counting the end cysteine and phenylalanine. The read is trimmed to its CDR3 DNA, 39 bases read in frame from base 1. The trim is 0 bases for V and 17 bases for J, with a gap of 16 bases between the germline ends. CDR1 and CDR2 were assigned from the germline V gene (reference sequence) as LGHDT and YNNKEL. TCRbeta CDR3 regions were amplified from genomic DNA using the immunoSEQ Assay, a bias-controlled multiplex PCR. On the authors' methods: The number of nucleated cells in each sample was estimated from the amplification of reference gene primers within the assay. Sequence reads were collapsed and filtered to measure the absolute abundance of every unique TCRbeta CDR3 rearrangement. For each sample, productive Simpson clonality was calculated as the square root of Simpson's diversity index over productive rearrangements. TCRdb stores this immuneACCESS table with in-frame sequences only. Part of the clones is absent; in the studies checked, under half of the shortfall reflects unresolved V genes, and no reason is known for the rest. The V and J calls and clone size were taken over from that table, and D and trimming were inferred from the DNA. Here the sample has 250,000 to 350,000 clones; 90% occur a single time. Approximately 4% of the sample is taken by the ten largest.

As to this clone: This clone's antigen is unknown. Qualities for individual bases were not recorded, and no much larger clone is one base off.

Enrolling through a virtual design, the prospective study's participants ranged in age from roughly 18 to 95 years and lived across more than 20 United States geographic areas. To assign participants to cohorts, the prospective study relied on clinical history that participants themselves reported in a screening survey and a study questionnaire. In the prospective study, mobile phlebotomists collected whole blood, serum and a nasopharyngeal or oropharyngeal swab from each participant. Participants in the prospective study had the option to provide additional blood draws and questionnaires over a roughly 2-month period. Before DNA extraction, blood samples from the prospective study were shipped at room temperature or frozen.

Sequenced input: PBMCs or T cells enriched from blood (not recorded which). The chain couples TRBV3-1 (or the pseudogene TRBV3-2) to TRBJ1-4; TRBD1 is a possible D gene, resting on 5 matching bases. The receptor was isolated from a woman aged 18-30 years with acute COVID-19. The CDR3 has the sequence CASSQDSLGTLFF. The base sequence is TGTGCCAGCAGCCAAGATTCTTTAGGGACTCTTTTTTTT.